The present TCR beta chain was sequenced within a study of OX40 agonist ivuxolimab in advanced cancers. About the study: Ivuxolimab, which is an agonistic anti-OX40 (CD134) antibody, was administered to the patients.

Profiled with immunoSEQ multiplex PCR; TCRdb holds only in-frame clones, not every one. This table has some 80,000 clones, 84% appearing once. Germline CDR1 LGHNA, CDR2 YSLEER. Trimming removed 4 bases at V and 5 bases at J, with 11 bases between. The CDR3 is 14 residues long. A few counts support this clone. Its specificity is unknown. Study findings and constraints: Within 6 weeks, CD4+ and CD8+ blood T cells expanded clonally at 0.1 to 3.0 mg/kg. Expanded clones were, on average, more numerous among CD8+ T cells than CD4+. Among patients with partial responses at 0.1-3.0 mg/kg, clonal expansion was among the lowest.

The starting material was CD4+ or CD8+ T cells sorted from blood, obtained in a trial of the OX40 agonist ivuxolimab. This chain joins TRBV4-3 and TRBJ2-2; D perhaps matches TRBD2 (5 bases). The sequence derives from an adult with an advanced solid tumor such as melanoma, head and neck, liver or kidney cancer. In DNA, the CDR3 is TGCGCCAGCAGCCGAGGGCGCGAGACCGGGGAGCTGTTTTTT. This sequence encodes CASSRGRETGELFF.